What follows are 25 T cell receptor beta chains derived from one specimen sequenced in a study of radiotherapy plus CTLA-4 blockade in lung cancer. Generated by immunoSEQ multiplex PCR, the TCRdb table keeps only in-frame clones and is missing some. The repertoire holds around 82,000 clones, roughly 79% seen once, with under 25% in the top ten. Material: peripheral blood, obtained from a patient treated with radiotherapy plus ipilimumab. Receptors originate from a human donor with non-small cell lung cancer whose response to radiotherapy plus ipilimumab could not be evaluated. Some clones in this sample may be carry-over from other donors' samples.

This clone was seen a single time. The rearrangement uses TRBV7-2 and TRBJ2-1, with D maybe TRBD2 (6 bases). The CDR3 totals 15 residues. Trimming removed 1 base at V and 5 bases at J, with 12 bases between. CDR1 is SGHTA and CDR2 is FQGNSA in the germline V gene. Written as DNA, the CDR3 is TGTGCCAGCAGCTTAGGCGTGGCGGGAAACAATGAGCAGTTCTTC. This encodes CASSLGVAGNNEQFF.

Here the CDR3 reads CASSLEGLGTGELFF. As DNA, the CDR3 is TGTGCCAGCAGCTTGGAGGGATTGGGCACCGGGGAGCTGTTTTTT. The rearrangement links TRBV7-3 to TRBJ2-2, with a tentative D call TRBD2 (6 bases). With 3 bases removed from V and 4 bases from J, the gap between germline ends came to 12 bases. CDR1 and CDR2 from the germline V gene are SGHTA and FQGTGA. This CDR3 region has 15 residues.

The J gene is TRBJ2-5, the V gene TRBV29-1; TRBD2 matches 8 bases. V dropped 5 bases and J dropped 5; count of bases not matched to a gene: 7. CDR3 length: 13 residues. Germline CDR1 SQVTM, CDR2 ANQGSEA. The CDR3: CSVPGGAGETQYF. CDR3 coding DNA: TGCAGCGTTCCCGGGGGGGCCGGGGAGACCCAGTACTTC. Combining the CDR3 with reference TRBV29-1 and TRBJ2-5 gives the whole variable domain SAVISQKPSRDICQRGTSLTIQCQVDSQVTMMFWYRQQPGQSLTLIATANQGSEATYESGFVIDKFPISRPNLTFSTLTVSNMSPEDSSIYLCSVPGGAGETQYFGPGTRLLVL.

This chain links TRBV6-1 with TRBJ2-5; possibly TRBD1 for D (5 bases). Per germline, CDR1 MNHNS and CDR2 SASEGT. Trimming removed 6 bases from V and 6 bases from J, with 14 bases in between. This CDR3 is 13 amino acids long. This CDR3 is CASSDWGRQTQYF. The CDR3 DNA follows: TGTGCCAGCAGCGACTGGGGCAGGCAGACCCAGTACTTC.

CDR3 sequence: CASSLGQGNTEAFF. The CDR3 DNA is TGTGCCAGCAGCTTGGGACAGGGGAACACTGAAGCTTTCTTT. The V call is TRBV27, the J call TRBJ1-1; 9 positions match TRBD1. Germline V gene data show CDR1 as MNHEY and CDR2 as SMNVEV (reference sequence). Trimming removed 6 bases from V and 1 base from J; junction bases left unmatched: 3. The CDR3 totals 14 residues.

CDR3 nucleotides: TGTGCCAGCAGCCAAGCCTTAGCGGAGACTAGCGGGGGAAGGGCCTACGAGCAGTACTTC. This gives the protein CASSQALAETSGGRAYEQYF. The rearrangement links TRBV4-2 to TRBJ2-7; TRBD2 matches 12 bases. Germline V gives CDR1 LGHNA, CDR2 YNFKEQ. Losses at the gene ends were 1 base for V and 2 bases for J; bases not matched to a gene: 15. The CDR3 length is 20 residues.

This clone was recorded only once. CDR3: CASSFSTSGTTPQYF. The CDR3 DNA is TGTGCCAGCAGCTTCTCGACTAGCGGGACTACGCCGCAGTACTTC. The chain links TRBV7-3 to TRBJ2-7; 11 bases fit TRBD2. This CDR3 has 15 residues. After removal of 3 bases from V and 9 bases from J, the junction contained 10 bases not matched to a gene. Germline CDR1 SGHTA, CDR2 FQGTGA.

The V call is TRBV9, the J call TRBJ1-5; the match to TRBD1 covers 7 bases. Germline CDR1 reads SGDLS; CDR2 reads YYNGEE. V dropped 4 bases and J dropped 8; count of bases not matched to a gene: 9. The CDR3 extends over 14 amino acids. The CDR3 DNA is TGTGCCAGCAGCCCCATAGAGGGGGCAGAGCCCCAGCATTTT. It yields the protein CASSPIEGAEPQHF. Drawing the rest from reference TRBV9 and TRBJ1-5, the complete variable domain is DSGVTQTPKHLITATGQRVTLRCSPRSGDLSVYWYQQSLDQGLQFLIQYYNGEERAKGNILERFSAQQFPDLHSELNLSSLELGDSALYFCASSPIEGAEPQHFGDGTRLSIL.

V is TRBV27 and J is TRBJ1-1; possibly TRBD1 for D (6 bases). Germline values: CDR1 MNHEY, CDR2 SMNVEV (reference sequence). The V end lost 3 bases, the J end lost 7 bases, and 12 bases lay between the germline ends. The CDR3 length is 13 residues. The chain's CDR3 is CASSFRRTDEAFF. CDR3 DNA: TGTGCCAGCAGTTTTAGGAGGACAGATGAAGCTTTCTTT.

The chain carries TRBV5-6 and TRBJ2-6; possibly TRBD2 for D (6 bases). Germline CDR1 and CDR2: SGHDT and YYEEEE. This CDR3 has 17 amino acids. The V gene lost 4 bases and the J gene lost 0 bases, with 14 bases spanning the gap. This CDR3 reads CASSPNERASGANVLTF. The CDR3 region has the DNA TGTGCCAGCAGCCCCAACGAGCGGGCCTCTGGGGCCAACGTCCTGACTTTC.

J is TRBJ2-6 and V is TRBV28; 8 bases agree with TRBD1. The CDR3 loop spans 16 amino acids. With V trimmed by 5 bases and J by 3 bases, 6 bases remained unmatched. Germline V gene sequence: CDR1 MDHEN, CDR2 SYDVKM. CDR3 sequence: CASSTQGASGANVLTF. The CDR3 DNA reads as TGTGCCAGCAGTACCCAGGGGGCAAGTGGGGCCAACGTCCTGACTTTC. Full variable domain (remainder filled in from reference TRBV28 and TRBJ2-6): DVKVTQSSRYLVKRTGEKVFLECVQDMDHENMFWYRQDPGLGLRLIYFSYDVKMKEKGDIPEGYSVSREKKERFSLILESASTNQTSMYLCASSTQGASGANVLTFGAGSRLTVL.

The J gene is TRBJ2-2, the V gene TRBV4-3; D may be TRBD1 (5 bases). The ends were cut back, 8 bases at V and 9 bases at J, with 22 bases in the middle. Germline values: CDR1 LGHNA, CDR2 YSLEER. The CDR3 is 15 residues long. The CDR3 loop reads CASGPTWTSSWELFF. The CDR3 DNA follows: TGCGCCAGCGGCCCAACTTGGACAAGTAGTTGGGAGCTGTTTTTT.

This clone was detected only once. This CDR3 is CASSLRIGEGYTF. DNA of the CDR3: TGTGCCAGCAGCTTGAGGATCGGGGAAGGCTACACCTTC. This chain joins TRBV7-9 and TRBJ1-2, with unresolved D. Trimming cost V 3 bases and J 8 bases, with 13 bases left between them. The CDR3 loop spans 13 amino acids. Germline V lookup: CDR1 SEHNR, CDR2 FQNEAQ (reference sequence).

This rearrangement joins TRBV18 to TRBJ2-7; 9 nucleotides line up with TRBD2. The J segment lost 6 bases and the V segment lost 4 bases, leaving 7 bases of the junction unmatched. Germline V gives CDR1 KGHSH, CDR2 LQKENI. This CDR3 contains 14 residues. This chain's CDR3 is CASSLAGAPGEQYF. CDR3 DNA sequence: TGTGCCAGCTCACTAGCGGGGGCGCCCGGCGAGCAGTACTTC.

J is TRBJ2-5 and V is TRBV5-6, with 7 bases fitting TRBD1. CDR1 and CDR2 from the germline V gene are SGHDT and YYEEEE. The ends lost 4 bases at V and 2 bases at J; junction bases unmatched: 2. The length of the CDR3 is 13 residues. CDR3 loop: CASSPGQQETQYF. The CDR3 coding sequence is TGTGCCAGCAGCCCGGGACAGCAAGAGACCCAGTACTTC.

This clone has more than one count but fewer than ten. CDR3 bases: TGTGCCATCAATCCCCAGGGGGCCGATGGCTACACCTTC. It codes for CAINPQGADGYTF. The chain carries TRBV10-3 and TRBJ1-2; 8 nucleotides align to TRBD1. CDR3 size: 13 residues. Germline CDR1 is ENHRY and CDR2 is SYGVKD. The ends lost 7 bases at V and 6 bases at J; junction bases unmatched: 7.

The chain joins TRBV2 to TRBJ2-3; TRBD1 aligns across 11 bases. The CDR3 contains 13 residues. Germline assignment: CDR1 SNHLY and CDR2 FYNNEI. After removal of 7 bases from V and 11 bases from J, the junction contained 8 bases not matched to a gene. The CDR3 here is CASKGQGVIGQYF. The CDR3 DNA reads TGTGCCAGCAAGGGACAGGGGGTTATAGGGCAGTATTTT.

V is TRBV5-1 and J is TRBJ2-2, with 8 positions matching TRBD1. The CDR3 sequence is 16 residues long. Losses at the gene ends were 4 bases for V and 4 bases for J; bases not matched to a gene: 9. The germline CDR1 and CDR2 sequences are SGHRS and YFSETQ. The CDR3 protein is CASSAGTGTTTGELFF. The CDR3 nucleotides read TGCGCCAGCAGCGCCGGGACAGGAACTACCACCGGGGAGCTGTTTTTT.

The chain employs TRBV29-1 and TRBJ1-1, with 9 bases matching TRBD1. J gave up 4 bases and V 7 bases, and 7 bases lay outside the gene matches. Germline-derived CDR1 and CDR2 are SQVTM and ANQGSEA. The CDR3 has 13 residues. CDR3 DNA: TGCAGCGGAGAGGGACAGGGAGTCACTGAAGCTTTCTTT. Translated: CSGEGQGVTEAFF.

The rearrangement uses TRBV10-3 and TRBJ1-1; 9 positions match TRBD1. After removal of 0 bases from V and 4 bases from J, the junction contained 6 bases not matched to a gene. Per the germline V gene, CDR1 is ENHRY and CDR2 is SYGVKD. This CDR3 has 16 amino acids. For the CDR3, the DNA is TGTGCCATCAGTGAGTCACTGACAGGGGGGATCACTGAAGCTTTCTTT. Translating gives CAISESLTGGITEAFF.

The gene calls are TRBV6-5 and TRBJ2-2; the D gene is possibly TRBD2 (5 bases). The CDR3 covers 11 residues. V lost 6 bases, J lost 11 bases, and 10 bases lay in between. Germline V gives CDR1 MNHEY, CDR2 SVGAGI. The CDR3 is CASSLGEELFF. DNA of the CDR3: TGTGCCAGCAGCCTCGGGGAAGAGCTGTTTTTT.

This clone was observed at least ten times. The chain recombines TRBV4-3 with TRBJ2-2; perhaps TRBD2 as D (5 bases). This CDR3 is built from 15 residues. CDR1 LGHNA and CDR2 YSLEER come from the germline V gene. Trimming pared 5 bases from V and 4 bases from J, leaving 14 bases between. CDR3 residues: CASSSQPRGTGELFF. The CDR3 DNA sequence: TGCGCCAGCAGCTCACAGCCTCGGGGCACCGGGGAGCTGTTTTTT.

This chain uses TRBV4-3 with TRBJ2-7; 8 bases agree with TRBD2. The length of the CDR3 is 17 residues. In germline, CDR1 is LGHNA, CDR2 YSLEER. V was clipped by 1 base and J by 2 bases; unmatched bases: 10. Here the CDR3 reads CASSQVWDGGATYEQYF. DNA of the CDR3: TGCGCCAGCAGCCAAGTTTGGGACGGGGGGGCCACCTACGAGCAGTACTTC.

This clone has a single count. The chain uses TRBV19 and TRBJ1-1, with no clear D. Germline values: CDR1 LNHDA, CDR2 SQIVND (reference sequence). Trimming removed 5 bases at V and 1 base at J, with 14 bases between. The CDR3 is made up of 15 amino acids. The DNA for the CDR3 is TGTGCCAGTAGTCCGCTGAGGAGTGGGAACACTGAAGCTTTCTTT. Encoded protein: CASSPLRSGNTEAFF.

This chain connects TRBV7-9 to TRBJ1-2, with TRBD1 matching over 8 bases. The CDR3 totals 15 residues. Trimming at V came to 1 base and at J to 4 bases, leaving 5 bases not matched to a gene. The germline V gene has CDR1 SEHNR and CDR2 FQNEAQ (reference sequence). CDR3 protein: CASSLVQGASYGYTF. The CDR3 DNA reads as TGTGCCAGCAGCTTAGTTCAGGGGGCCAGCTATGGCTACACCTTC.